This TCR beta chain was documented in a study of T cells in Graves' hyperthyroidism and ophthalmopathy. Authors of the study amplified TCR beta CDR3 regions from RNA transcripts. HTBI primers were used for first-round RT-PCR of the TCR CDR3. TCRdb reanalysed the multiplex PCR reads using MiXCR and keeps one entry per CDR3 protein. The profile shows 150,000 or so distinct CDR3 sequences, approximately 20% of them singletons. Sequenced material: blood. The TCR comes from a woman aged 45-59 years with Graves' hyperthyroidism that later progressed to Graves' ophthalmopathy.

The CDR3 region is CASSQVGQGGGEKLFF. The CDR3 DNA reads TGTGCCAGCAGCCAAGTCGGTCAAGGAGGGGGTGAAAAACTGTTTTTT. The gene calls are TRBV4-2 and TRBJ1-4; D perhaps matches TRBD1 (6 bases). Germline CDR1 reads LGHNA; CDR2 reads YNFKEQ. The ends were cut back, 1 base at V and 7 bases at J, with 16 bases in the middle. The CDR3 extends over 16 amino acids.